The rows below give T cell receptor beta chains drawn from one sample of a study of T-cell reconstitution after alpha-beta-depleted transplantation in children. MiXCR, run by TCRdb on the PCR reads, gives a single entry per CDR3 protein. Here the sample spans about 340,000 distinct CDR3 sequences, about 9.4% being singletons. This material consisted of PBMCs from the stem cell graft donor, taken from the stem cell graft. The source of these receptors is a human donor who donated a stem cell graft to a child with acute lymphoblastic leukemia. The CDR3 runs from the conserved cysteine through the conserved F or W. A D gene is named only where the DNA matches it firmly. Clone size, where shown, is once, few, many, or a class for clones that have expanded.

size	J	D	length	V	CDR3	DNA
-	TRBJ2-1	-	20	TRBV4-1	CASSQGRFSGAAGSYNEQFF	TGCGCCAGCAGCCAAGGTCGGTTTAGCGGAGCCGCCGGGAGTTACAATGAGCAGTTCTTC
-	TRBJ1-4	-	18	TRBV21-1	CASPRGGRGMSLGEKLFF	TGTGCCAGCCCTCGAGGGGGCAGGGGGATGTCACTCGGGGAAAAACTGTTTTTT
many	TRBJ1-5	-	13	TRBV28	CASSPALPEPQHF	TGTGCCAGCAGTCCCGCCCTGCCGGAGCCCCAGCATTTT
many	TRBJ2-1	TRBD2	18	TRBV7-2	CASSLASGDLISYNEQFF	TGTGCCAGCAGCTTAGCCAGCGGGGATCTTATCTCCTACAATGAGCAGTTCTTC
few	TRBJ2-7	-	16	TRBV7-9	CASSPPGAAPLSEQYF	TGTGCCAGCAGCCCCCCGGGGGCAGCACCCCTTAGCGAGCAGTACTTC
-	TRBJ2-4	-	15	TRBV19	CASSMIWGAKNIQYF	TGTGCCAGTAGTATGATCTGGGGGGCCAAAAACATTCAGTACTTC
-	TRBJ2-1	TRBD2	15	TRBV14	CASSQRLAGGNEQFF	TGTGCCAGCAGCCAACGACTAGCGGGAGGCAATGAGCAGTTCTTC
few	TRBJ2-3	TRBD2	16	TRBV20-1	CSARDEASGRTDTQYF	TGCAGTGCTAGAGATGAGGCTAGCGGGAGAACAGATACGCAGTATTTT
few	TRBJ1-2	TRBD1	16	TRBV7-2	CASSLRGGQGSYGYTF	TGTGCCAGCAGCTTAAGGGGGGGACAGGGGTCCTATGGCTACACCTTC
-	TRBJ2-7	-	14	TRBV7-2	CASSLAGLSYEQYF	TGTGCCAGCAGCTTAGCGGGACTGTCCTACGAGCAGTACTTC